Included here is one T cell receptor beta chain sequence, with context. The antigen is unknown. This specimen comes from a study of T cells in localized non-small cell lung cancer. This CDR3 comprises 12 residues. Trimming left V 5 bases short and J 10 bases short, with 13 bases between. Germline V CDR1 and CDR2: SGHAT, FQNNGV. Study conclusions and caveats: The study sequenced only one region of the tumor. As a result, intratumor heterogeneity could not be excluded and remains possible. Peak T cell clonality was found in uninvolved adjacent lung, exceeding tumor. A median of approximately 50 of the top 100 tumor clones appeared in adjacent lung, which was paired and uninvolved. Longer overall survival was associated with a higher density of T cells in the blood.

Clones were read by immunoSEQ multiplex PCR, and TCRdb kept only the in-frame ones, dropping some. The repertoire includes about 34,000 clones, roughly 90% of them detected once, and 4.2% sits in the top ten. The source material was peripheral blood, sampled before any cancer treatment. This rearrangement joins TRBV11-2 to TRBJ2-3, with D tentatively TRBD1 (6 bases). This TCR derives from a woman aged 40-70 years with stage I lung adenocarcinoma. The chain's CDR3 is CASSPARGSQYF. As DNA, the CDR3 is TGTGCCAGCAGCCCAGCCAGGGGCTCGCAGTATTTT.